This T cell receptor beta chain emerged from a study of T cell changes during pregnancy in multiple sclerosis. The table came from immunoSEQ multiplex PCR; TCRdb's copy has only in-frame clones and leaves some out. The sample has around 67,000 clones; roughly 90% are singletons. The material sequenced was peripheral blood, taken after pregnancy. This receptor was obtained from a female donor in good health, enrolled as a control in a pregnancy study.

The CDR3 bases are TGTGCCAGCGGGGCTGGGGGGAGGAACACTGAAGCTTTCTTT. This sequence encodes CASGAGGRNTEAFF. The chain uses TRBV13 and TRBJ1-1, with a tentative D call TRBD1 (5 bases). Germline CDR1 and CDR2: PRHDT and FYEKMQ (reference sequence). The CDR3 covers 14 residues. Trimming took off 8 bases at V and 1 base at J, with 14 bases between the two ends.